A single sample is the source of the 27 T cell receptor beta chains below, sequenced in a study of healthy donors' naive CD4 and CD8 T cells. Each TCR library used roughly 510 ng of total RNA and a linear amplification protocol. TCRdb used MiXCR to reprocess the reads, holding one entry per CDR3 protein. The data hold about 180,000 distinct CDR3 sequences, with over 60% observed a single time. The sequenced sample consisted of naive CD4+ and CD8+ T cells sorted from blood, pooled from several donors. These receptors originate from a pool of human donors in good health; the sample pools cells from several healthy donors.

CDR3 loop: CSVEGNGYTF. CDR3 nucleotide sequence: TGCAGCGTTGAGGGTAACGGCTACACCTTC. V usage is TRBV29-1 and J usage is TRBJ1-2, with D hard to call. The CDR3 consists of 10 residues. Trimming left V 3 bases short and J 8 bases short, with 7 bases between. CDR1 and CDR2 from the germline V gene are SQVTM and ANQGSEA.

The chain recombines TRBV6-5 with TRBJ2-1; 7 bases fit TRBD2. This CDR3 has 15 amino acids. Germline V CDR1 and CDR2: MNHEY, SVGAGI. V dropped 2 bases and J dropped 4; count of bases not matched to a gene: 5. The DNA of the CDR3 is TGTGCCAGCAGTTACGAGGGAGCGGGGTACAATGAGCAGTTCTTC. It codes for CASSYEGAGYNEQFF.

In this sample, this clonotype turned up a few times. This rearrangement joins TRBV5-1 to TRBJ1-2; D remains unclear. The CDR3 consists of 14 residues. Germline V gives CDR1 SGHRS, CDR2 YFSETQ. V was cut by 0 bases and J by 6 bases, with 12 bases left in between. DNA for the CDR3: TGCGCCAGCAGCTTGGAAAGGGCGATCGATGGCTACACCTTC. Residues: CASSLERAIDGYTF.

The gene calls are TRBV19 and TRBJ2-5; D is unclear. Trimming left V 1 base short and J 2 bases short, with 11 bases between. The CDR3 length is 15 residues. Germline lookup yields CDR1 LNHDA and CDR2 SQIVND (reference sequence). Here the CDR3 reads CASSIAGSLQETQYF. CDR3 DNA sequence: TGTGCCAGTAGTATAGCGGGCAGTCTACAAGAGACCCAGTACTTC.

The chain has TRBV19 and TRBJ1-2, with TRBD1 matching 8 bases. CDR1 is LNHDA and CDR2 is SQIVND in the germline V gene (reference sequence). The CDR3 totals 15 residues. The V gene end was trimmed by 3 bases and the J gene end by 5 bases; junction bases not matched to a gene: 8. CDR3 sequence reads: CASSMVPDRDYGYTF. The CDR3, as DNA: TGTGCCAGTAGTATGGTTCCGGACAGGGATTATGGCTACACCTTC.

The V call is TRBV24-1, the J call TRBJ2-1; D tentatively fits TRBD1 or TRBD2 (5 bases each). V was pared by 9 bases and J by 4 bases, with 15 bases between. The CDR3 length is 14 residues. Germline assignment: CDR1 KGHDR and CDR2 SFDVKD. The CDR3 DNA reads as TGTGCCACCTCGCTTGGGGGAAATTACAATGAGCAGTTCTTC. This translates into CATSLGGNYNEQFF.

The chain recombines TRBV29-1 with TRBJ2-1; TRBD2 might be the D (6 bases). This CDR3 has 14 residues. Trimming pared 8 bases from V and 3 bases from J, leaving 17 bases between. CDR1 SQVTM and CDR2 ANQGSEA come from the germline V gene. In DNA form, the CDR3 reads TGCAGCTCTGAGGTCACGGGAGTCTACAATGAGCAGTTCTTC. Translating it yields CSSEVTGVYNEQFF.

This sequence joins TRBV29-1 and TRBJ1-1, with D possibly matching TRBD1 (6 bases). V lost 0 bases, J lost 1 base, and 12 bases lay in between. Germline V CDR1 and CDR2: SQVTM, ANQGSEA. The CDR3 runs 15 residues. The CDR3 DNA follows: TGCAGCGTTGAAGATTCAGGGGCAGGGAACACTGAAGCTTTCTTT. It translates to CSVEDSGAGNTEAFF.

This chain connects TRBV29-1 to TRBJ2-1, with D perhaps matching TRBD2 (6 bases). The V gene's germline CDR1 is SQVTM and CDR2 ANQGSEA. V was trimmed by 7 bases and J by 9 bases, leaving 13 bases between them. This CDR3 region has 11 residues. In nucleotides, the CDR3 is TGCAGCGGGCGGGAAGACTTTGAGCAGTTCTTC. Protein sequence: CSGREDFEQFF.

This clonotype was seen a handful of times. V gene TRBV29-1 combines with J gene TRBJ1-2; 10 positions agree with TRBD1. Germline V CDR1 and CDR2: SQVTM, ANQGSEA. The CDR3 is made up of 13 amino acids. Trimming cost V 4 bases and J 1 base; bases outside gene matches: 0. The CDR3 bases are TGCAGCGTTGGGGACAGGGGTAACTATGGCTACACCTTC. Translation: CSVGDRGNYGYTF. Full variable domain (remainder filled in from reference TRBV29-1 and TRBJ1-2): SAVISQKPSRDICQRGTSLTIQCQVDSQVTMMFWYRQQPGQSLTLIATANQGSEATYESGFVIDKFPISRPNLTFSTLTVSNMSPEDSSIYLCSVGDRGNYGYTFGSGTRLTVV.

The chain is built from TRBV20-1 and TRBJ2-7; maybe TRBD2 (6 bases). Germline V gene lookup returns CDR1 DFQATT and CDR2 SNEGSKA (reference sequence). This CDR3 contains 11 residues. V was clipped by 6 bases and J by 6 bases, with 12 bases between them. The CDR3 protein is CSATAGFEQYF. DNA of the CDR3: TGCAGTGCCACGGCGGGGTTCGAGCAGTACTTC.

The gene calls are TRBV29-1 and TRBJ2-1, with 7 bases identical to TRBD2. The CDR3 totals 12 residues. Germline lookup yields CDR1 SQVTM and CDR2 ANQGSEA. V was pared by 7 bases and J by 5 bases, with 5 bases of the junction left unmatched. The CDR3 DNA is TGCAGCGGCGGGAGTGGAGACAATGAGCAGTTCTTC. It translates to CSGGSGDNEQFF.

The chain has TRBV6-5 and TRBJ2-2; 12 nucleotides line up with TRBD2. The CDR3 is 16 amino acids. Germline CDR1 is MNHEY and CDR2 is SVGAGI. V trimming: 5 bases; J trimming: 6 bases; junction bases outside the gene matches: 7. The CDR3: CASSPTSGRWSGELFF. CDR3 sequence (DNA): TGTGCCAGCAGTCCCACTAGCGGGAGGTGGTCCGGGGAGCTGTTTTTT.

This sequence joins TRBV29-1 and TRBJ2-7; D unresolved. V was shortened by 3 bases and J by 5 bases, with 11 bases between the two germline ends. This CDR3 comprises 12 residues. Germline loops: CDR1 SQVTM, CDR2 ANQGSEA. DNA of the CDR3: TGCAGCGTTGAGCCCAATCGGAACGAGCAGTACTTC. Translated: CSVEPNRNEQYF.

This clonotype has more than one count but fewer than ten. The chain links TRBV19 to TRBJ1-1, with D tentatively TRBD1 (5 bases). CDR1 LNHDA and CDR2 SQIVND come from the germline V gene (reference sequence). V was trimmed by 1 base and J by 0 bases, leaving 9 bases between them. CDR3 size: 15 residues. The CDR3 sequence: CASSIVGQLNTEAFF. CDR3 bases: TGTGCCAGTAGTATAGTAGGACAATTGAACACTGAAGCTTTCTTT.

The chain has TRBV29-1 and TRBJ1-2; D is unclear. Per germline, CDR1 SQVTM and CDR2 ANQGSEA. The ends were cut back, 3 bases at V and 8 bases at J, with 16 bases in the middle. This CDR3 spans 13 amino acids. CDR3: CSVDAGVRRGYTF. The CDR3 DNA follows: TGCAGCGTTGACGCAGGTGTTCGAAGGGGCTACACCTTC. Using reference TRBV29-1 and TRBJ1-2 for the parts outside the CDR3, the full variable domain is SAVISQKPSRDICQRGTSLTIQCQVDSQVTMMFWYRQQPGQSLTLIATANQGSEATYESGFVIDKFPISRPNLTFSTLTVSNMSPEDSSIYLCSVDAGVRRGYTFGSGTRLTVV.

This chain connects TRBV19 to TRBJ1-1; D is unresolved. The V and J ends lost 4 bases and 1 base respectively, with 10 bases between them. Germline V CDR1 and CDR2: LNHDA, SQIVND (reference sequence). CDR3 length equals 14 residues. For the CDR3, the DNA is TGTGCCAGTAGTAACCCGACCGAGAACACTGAAGCTTTCTTT. Amino acid sequence: CASSNPTENTEAFF.

CDR3 DNA: TGCAGCGTTCGGACTAGCGTGACCGGGGAGCTGTTTTTT. It specifies CSVRTSVTGELFF. The chain recombines TRBV29-1 with TRBJ2-2, with 9 nucleotides matching TRBD2. In germline, CDR1 is SQVTM, CDR2 ANQGSEA. V was pared by 5 bases and J by 5 bases, with 3 bases of the junction left unmatched. The CDR3 has 13 residues.

The chain recombines TRBV5-1 with TRBJ2-5; the match to TRBD2 covers 8 bases. The CDR3 sequence is 16 residues long. V dropped 5 bases and J dropped 5; count of bases not matched to a gene: 14. From germline, CDR1 is SGHRS and CDR2 YFSETQ. CDR3 bases: TGCGCCAGCAGAAGTGCTGGGACTAGGGGCCAGGAGACCCAGTACTTC. This gives the protein CASRSAGTRGQETQYF. Full variable domain (rest looked up from reference TRBV5-1 and TRBJ2-5): KAGVTQTPRYLIKTRGQQVTLSCSPISGHRSVSWYQQTPGQGLQFLFEYFSETQRNKGNFPGRFSGRQFSNSRSEMNVSTLELGDSALYLCASRSAGTRGQETQYFGPGTRLLVL.

The chain combines TRBV20-1 with TRBJ1-2; D perhaps matches TRBD1 (5 bases). This CDR3 has 14 amino acids. Germline V CDR1 and CDR2: DFQATT, SNEGSKA (reference sequence). Trimming removed 0 bases from V and 7 bases from J, with 15 bases in between. The chain's CDR3 is CSARDHDRLPGYTF. DNA of the CDR3: TGCAGTGCTAGAGATCATGACAGATTGCCTGGCTACACCTTC.

V and J are TRBV29-1 and TRBJ1-1; a possible D gene is TRBD1 (5 bases). CDR1 is SQVTM and CDR2 is ANQGSEA in the germline V gene. The CDR3 extends over 13 amino acids. V was trimmed by 8 bases and J by 3 bases, leaving 16 bases between them. For the CDR3, the DNA is TGCAGCACCCGCAGGGCCACCGACACTGAAGCTTTCTTT. Its protein is CSTRRATDTEAFF.

This clonotype has just one count. The chain joins TRBV7-6 to TRBJ2-7; D might be TRBD2 (5 bases). The CDR3 extends over 13 amino acids. Trimming took off 4 bases at V and 6 bases at J, with 13 bases between the two ends. Germline CDR1 reads SGHVS; CDR2 reads FNYEAQ. The DNA for the CDR3 is TGTGCCAGCAGCTCTCCCGACGGGATCGAGCAGTACTTC. Its translation: CASSSPDGIEQYF.

A few counts support this clonotype. The CDR3 sequence: CASSLREQYF. The DNA of the CDR3 is TGTGCCAGCAGTTTACGGGAGCAGTACTTC. V is TRBV27 and J is TRBJ2-7; D gene unclear. The V end was cut by 2 bases, the J end by 7 bases, with 3 bases between. The germline V gene encodes CDR1 MNHEY and CDR2 SMNVEV (reference sequence). The CDR3 spans 10 residues.

This sequence joins TRBV20-1 and TRBJ1-1, with unresolved D. Germline V gives CDR1 DFQATT, CDR2 SNEGSKA (reference sequence). Trimming removed 2 bases at V and 1 base at J, with 11 bases between. The CDR3 is made up of 14 amino acids. The DNA for the CDR3 is TGCAGTGCTAGATCTGGGCAGTCGAACACTGAAGCTTTCTTT. Protein product: CSARSGQSNTEAFF.

There are a few counts of this clonotype. The CDR3 spells CASSLFVGNTIYF. DNA of the CDR3: TGTGCCAGCAGTTTATTCGTAGGGAACACCATATATTTT. The chain employs TRBV27 and TRBJ1-3; D remains unclear. The CDR3 runs 13 residues. V was trimmed by 1 base and J by 7 bases, leaving 8 bases between them. Germline V CDR1 and CDR2: MNHEY, SMNVEV (reference sequence).

This sequence joins TRBV19 and TRBJ2-4; the D gene is possibly TRBD2 (5 bases). CDR1 LNHDA and CDR2 SQIVND come from the germline V gene (reference sequence). This CDR3 has 14 residues. With 0 bases removed from V and 14 bases from J, the gap between germline ends came to 17 bases. CDR3 region: CASSIDQTGRSKYF. The CDR3 DNA is TGTGCCAGTAGTATAGATCAAACGGGGAGATCCAAGTACTTC.

Points on this clonotype: A junction end diverges from the germline sequence, so it may reflect a read error. The gene calls are TRBV29-1 and TRBJ2-1; TRBD2 agrees at 7 bases. The germline V gene has CDR1 SQVTM and CDR2 ANQGSEA. The CDR3 extends over 14 amino acids. The CDR3 sequence is CSVELASGNNEQLF. In DNA form, the CDR3 reads TGCAGCGTTGAACTCGCTAGCGGAAACAATGAGCAGCTCTTC.